This passage covers 27 T cell receptor beta chains from one sample sequenced in a study of STAT5B mutations in CD4+ large granular lymphocyte leukemia. Sequencing used immunoSEQ multiplex PCR; TCRdb keeps in-frame clones, though not all of them. Found here are fewer than 45,000 clones, roughly 84% of them singletons; the top ten hold about 0.34%. Sample: CD4+ T cells from blood buffy coats. The receptors were sampled from a human donor in good health.

The CDR3 DNA reads as TGTGCCAGCAGTCCCCTTAAAATCTACGGGGGCATGGATGAGCAGTTCTTC. Translation: CASSPLKIYGGMDEQFF. The chain employs TRBV27 and TRBJ2-1; D is possibly TRBD1 or TRBD2 (6 bases each). The germline CDR1 and CDR2 sequences are MNHEY and SMNVEV (reference sequence). This CDR3 has 17 residues. The V end lost 5 bases, the J end lost 8 bases, and 25 bases lay between the germline ends.

This rearrangement joins TRBV10-2 to TRBJ2-1, with 11 bases lining up with TRBD2. The CDR3 contains 13 residues. Germline V CDR1 and CDR2: WSHSY, SAAADI. J gave up 6 bases and V 5 bases, and 0 bases lay outside the gene matches. As DNA, the CDR3 is TGCGCCAGCAGTCTAGCGGGGGGCAATGAGCAGTTCTTC. As protein: CASSLAGGNEQFF.

The gene calls are TRBV11-3 and TRBJ2-2, with D possibly TRBD1 on 5 matching bases. This CDR3 spans 15 amino acids. The V end lost 3 bases, the J end lost 3 bases, and 11 bases lay between the germline ends. CDR1 and CDR2 from the germline V gene are SGHNT and YENEEA. The CDR3: CASSFSRADTGELFF. The CDR3 nucleotides read TGTGCCAGCAGCTTTTCCAGGGCGGACACCGGGGAGCTGTTTTTT.

The chain combines TRBV18 with TRBJ1-3; D uncertain. The germline V and J ends were trimmed by 6 bases and 4 bases, with 19 bases remaining between them. The germline V gene has CDR1 KGHSH and CDR2 LQKENI. The CDR3 consists of 16 residues. The CDR3 nucleotides are TGTGCCAGCTCTCTCACCGACACCTCGGGGGGAAACACCATATATTTT. Protein sequence: CASSLTDTSGGNTIYF.

Only a few counts were recorded for this clone. V usage is TRBV13 and J usage is TRBJ1-4; D gene uncertain. The ends were cut back, 2 bases at V and 4 bases at J, with 8 bases in the middle. Germline CDR1 PRHDT, CDR2 FYEKMQ (reference sequence). The CDR3 loop spans 14 amino acids. The CDR3 sequence: CASSLRAVNEKLFF. For the CDR3, the DNA is TGTGCCAGCAGCTTAAGGGCAGTTAATGAAAAACTGTTTTTT. Together with reference TRBV13 and TRBJ1-4, the CDR3 gives the full variable domain: AAGVIQSPRHLIKEKRETATLKCYPIPRHDTVYWYQQGPGQDPQFLISFYEKMQSDKGSIPDRFSAQQFSDYHSELNMSSLELGDSALYFCASSLRAVNEKLFFGSGTQLSVL.

This rearrangement joins TRBV6-1 to TRBJ1-1; D is unresolved. Trimming stripped 3 bases from V and 3 bases from J, with 14 bases between. Germline values: CDR1 MNHNS, CDR2 SASEGT. This CDR3 region has 15 residues. The CDR3 DNA reads TGTGCCAGCAGTGAGGGCCGGGGAGCGGACACTGAAGCTTTCTTT. It translates to CASSEGRGADTEAFF.

The chain combines TRBV7-2 with TRBJ2-5, with D possibly matching TRBD1 (6 bases). From germline, CDR1 is SGHTA and CDR2 FQGNSA. V dropped 3 bases and J dropped 2 bases, with 7 bases sitting between them. CDR3 length: 13 residues. The CDR3 loop reads CASSFTGQETQYF. The CDR3 DNA follows: TGTGCCAGCAGCTTTACAGGGCAAGAGACCCAGTACTTC.

The chain combines TRBV27 with TRBJ2-6; D remains unclear. Trimming shortened V by 7 bases and J by 1 base, and 11 bases separated the two germline ends. The CDR3 spans 15 residues. The germline V gene encodes CDR1 MNHEY and CDR2 SMNVEV (reference sequence). The CDR3 reads CASKDPASGANVLTF. CDR3 nucleotides: TGTGCCAGCAAGGACCCGGCGTCTGGGGCCAACGTCCTGACTTTC.

The rearrangement joins TRBV5-8 to TRBJ2-7; 7 bases line up with TRBD2. V lost 7 bases and J lost 5; bases outside the gene matches: 12. The CDR3 has 14 residues. Germline values: CDR1 SGHTS, CDR2 YDEGEE. Written as DNA, the CDR3 is TGTGCCAGCGGCGCCGGGGTTAGCGGGCACGAGCAGTACTTC. Encoded protein: CASGAGVSGHEQYF.

The chain is built from TRBV19 and TRBJ1-2; the D gene is possibly TRBD1 (6 bases). This CDR3 has 17 residues. The germline V and J ends were trimmed by 4 bases and 5 bases, with 23 bases remaining between them. CDR1 LNHDA and CDR2 SQIVND come from the germline V gene (reference sequence). CDR3 nucleotides: TGTGCCAGTAGTACCCCGGGCGACCCGACAGGAGTATATGGCTACACCTTC. This translates into CASSTPGDPTGVYGYTF.

J is TRBJ2-5 and V is TRBV7-8; D gene unclear. This CDR3 is 13 amino acids long. Trimming cost V 5 bases and J 5 bases, with 12 bases left between them. The germline gives CDR1 SGHVS, CDR2 FQNEAQ. DNA of the CDR3: TGTGCCAGCAGCACCGGTAGGGTGGAGACCCAGTACTTC. It specifies CASSTGRVETQYF.

The CDR3: CAWSVYGGVGRTSGNTIYF. For the CDR3, the DNA is TGTGCCTGGAGTGTGTACGGGGGAGTAGGGAGGACCTCTGGAAACACCATATATTTT. This chain links TRBV30 with TRBJ1-3, with D possibly matching TRBD1 (5 bases). Trimming pared 0 bases from V and 0 bases from J, leaving 21 bases between. The germline gives CDR1 GTSNPN, CDR2 SVGIG (reference sequence). The CDR3 length is 19 residues. Filled out from reference TRBV30 and TRBJ1-3, the complete variable domain reads SQTIHQWPATLVQPVGSPLSLECTVEGTSNPNLYWYRQAAGRGLQLLFYSVGIGQISSEVPQNLSASRPQDRQFILSSKKLLLSDSGFYLCAWSVYGGVGRTSGNTIYFGEGSWLTVV.

This rearrangement joins TRBV10-3 to TRBJ2-7, with D perhaps matching TRBD1 (6 bases). V gave up 7 bases and J gave up 0 bases, with 13 bases separating them. Germline V gives CDR1 ENHRY, CDR2 SYGVKD. The CDR3 has 14 amino acids. CDR3 nucleotide sequence: TGTGCCATCAACAGGGAACCGACCTCCTACGAGCAGTACTTC. Translated, it gives CAINREPTSYEQYF.

This chain uses TRBV7-2 with TRBJ2-1; D unclear. This CDR3 spans 15 amino acids. Trimming removed 6 bases from V and 8 bases from J, with 20 bases in between. Germline CDR1 and CDR2: SGHTA and FQGNSA. In DNA, the CDR3 is TGTGCCAGCAGTACAAACCCTCCGCCCGGATATGAGCAGTTCTTC. Translation: CASSTNPPPGYEQFF.

This clone has a handful of counts. This chain connects TRBV19 to TRBJ1-5; D gene ambiguous. Germline assignment: CDR1 LNHDA and CDR2 SQIVND (reference sequence). With 7 bases removed from V and 5 bases from J, the gap between germline ends came to 12 bases. The CDR3 runs to 13 residues. In DNA form, the CDR3 reads TGTGCCAGTAAAGATGGCCTCTATCAGCCCCAGCATTTT. This sequence encodes CASKDGLYQPQHF.

CDR3 in DNA: TGTGCCAGCAGTGAAGAAGTCTCAGACTGGCAGCCCCAGCATTTT. Translation: CASSEEVSDWQPQHF. The chain joins TRBV2 to TRBJ1-5, with unresolved D. Germline CDR1 reads SNHLY; CDR2 reads FYNNEI. Trimming took 1 base from V and 7 from J, leaving 14 bases between them. The CDR3 runs 15 residues.

CDR3 in amino acids: CASSPPVHTQYF. In DNA, the CDR3 is TGTGCCAGCAGCCCCCCCGTCCATACGCAGTATTTT. The chain recombines TRBV7-2 with TRBJ2-3; no definite D call. The length of the CDR3 is 12 residues. From germline, CDR1 is SGHTA and CDR2 FQGNSA. V was trimmed by 5 bases and J by 7 bases, leaving 10 bases between them.

V is TRBV27 and J is TRBJ2-7; 7 nucleotides match TRBD2. Germline V gene sequence: CDR1 MNHEY, CDR2 SMNVEV (reference sequence). The length of the CDR3 is 15 residues. V dropped 0 bases and J dropped 2; count of bases not matched to a gene: 4. CDR3 loop: CASSLSGLEPYEQYF. In nucleotides, the CDR3 is TGTGCCAGCAGTTTATCCGGACTAGAACCCTACGAGCAGTACTTC.

The V and J genes are TRBV27 and TRBJ2-2; possibly TRBD1 or TRBD2 for D (5 bases each). V was cut by 4 bases and J by 1 base, with 10 bases left in between. The germline CDR1 and CDR2 sequences are MNHEY and SMNVEV (reference sequence). There are 15 residues in the CDR3. This CDR3 is CASSWDGENTGELFF. Written as DNA, the CDR3 is TGTGCCAGCAGTTGGGACGGCGAGAACACCGGGGAGCTGTTTTTT.

This rearrangement joins TRBV5-1 to TRBJ1-6, with D hard to call. Germline lookup yields CDR1 SGHRS and CDR2 YFSETQ. The CDR3 loop spans 15 amino acids. V lost 0 bases to trimming and J lost 6 bases, with 10 bases between them. The CDR3 coding sequence is TGCGCCAGCAGCTTGGGGGGATTAGGTAATTCACCCCTCCACTTT. This encodes CASSLGGLGNSPLHF.

The chain combines TRBV5-1 with TRBJ1-4, with 8 bases lining up with TRBD1. The length of the CDR3 is 14 residues. The junction had 3 bases not matched to a gene; V was cut back by 5 bases and J by 3 bases. Looked up from germline, CDR1 is SGHRS and CDR2 is YFSETQ. CDR3 sequence: CASRPTGANEKLFF. The CDR3 DNA is TGCGCCAGCAGGCCGACAGGGGCTAATGAAAAACTGTTTTTT.

This chain joins TRBV18 and TRBJ1-2; D might be TRBD1 (6 bases). V lost 2 bases and J 2 bases, leaving 15 bases between the germline ends. From germline, CDR1 is KGHSH and CDR2 LQKENI. The CDR3 consists of 16 residues. CDR3 sequence: CASSPINGGLNYGYTF. CDR3 nucleotides: TGTGCCAGCTCACCAATAAATGGGGGGCTAAACTATGGCTACACCTTC.

This clone was detected only once. V usage is TRBV4-1 and J usage is TRBJ2-5; 12 bases are shared with TRBD2. The germline gives CDR1 MGHRA, CDR2 YSYEKL. The junction had 2 bases not matched to a gene; V was cut back by 3 bases and J by 3 bases. The CDR3 sequence is 15 residues long. The DNA for the CDR3 is TGCGCCAGCAGCCACCGACTAGCGGGGGAAGAGACCCAGTACTTC. Protein sequence: CASSHRLAGEETQYF.

The J gene is TRBJ2-3, the V gene TRBV18; maybe TRBD2 (5 bases). V was trimmed by 6 bases and J by 5 bases, leaving 27 bases between them. The length of the CDR3 is 18 residues. Germline CDR1 and CDR2: KGHSH and LQKENI. The CDR3 is CASSQTHFLGEMIDTQYF. DNA of the CDR3: TGTGCCAGCTCTCAAACGCATTTCCTCGGGGAAATGATAGATACGCAGTATTTT.

The chain is built from TRBV7-3 and TRBJ2-7, with 7 bases fitting TRBD1. With 5 bases clipped from V and 4 bases from J, the junction kept 5 bases outside the gene matches. The germline gives CDR1 SGHTA, CDR2 FQGTGA. The CDR3 covers 13 residues. The CDR3 nucleotides are TGTGCCAGCAGCCGGGACAGAGAATACGAGCAGTACTTC. Translation gives CASSRDREYEQYF. The full variable domain, in which reference TRBV7-3 and TRBJ2-7 provide the parts outside the CDR3, is GAGVSQTPSNKVTEKGKYVELRCDPISGHTALYWYRQSLGQGPEFLIYFQGTGAADDSGLPNDRFFAVRPEGSVSTLKIQRTERGDSAVYLCASSRDREYEQYFGPGTRLTVT.

The chain uses TRBV25-1 and TRBJ1-4; D is unresolved. CDR3 length equals 16 residues. V was clipped by 3 bases and J by 3 bases, with 14 bases between them. The germline CDR1 and CDR2 sequences are MGHDK and SYGVNS. The CDR3 protein is CASSDITDEPNEKLFF. CDR3 DNA sequence: TGTGCCAGCAGTGATATTACGGACGAGCCTAATGAAAAACTGTTTTTT.

The chain combines TRBV11-3 with TRBJ2-7, with 7 bases identical to TRBD1. Germline trimming cut 1 base from V and 2 bases from J; bases unmatched to any gene: 2. Germline values: CDR1 SGHNT, CDR2 YENEEA. The CDR3 is made up of 14 amino acids. Here the CDR3 reads CASSLGDSAYEQYF. As DNA, the CDR3 is TGTGCCAGCAGCTTAGGGGACAGCGCCTACGAGCAGTACTTC.